The clone carrying this TCR beta chain was seen a few times. This CDR3 is built from 15 residues. V gave up 1 base and J gave up 0 bases, with 7 bases separating them. From germline, CDR1 is SGHTA and CDR2 FQGNSA. Sequencing was performed with immunoSEQ multiplex PCR; in TCRdb, only in-frame clones are kept and a portion is missing. The profile shows 140,000 or so clones, around 88% of them singletons. This sample was included in a study of T cell responses to AZD1222 COVID-19 vaccine. Source: peripheral blood, taken on day 0 of AZD1222 vaccination. The TCR comes from an adult in good health. This chain connects TRBV7-2 to TRBJ1-5; D not certain. The CDR3 DNA is TGTGCCAGCAGCTTAGACATACATAGCAATCAGCCCCAGCATTTT. Amino acid sequence: CASSLDIHSNQPQHF.